The 32 T cell receptor beta chains below were found in one sample sequenced in a study of blood T cell repertoires in COVID-19. The data were produced by immunoSEQ multiplex PCR, yet TCRdb's version contains in-frame clones alone and is incomplete. Of fewer than 250,000 clones in the sample, 80% are singletons; the top ten hold under 8%. Material: peripheral blood. The source is a man aged 60 to 69 with acute or convalescent COVID-19.

This sequence joins TRBV12-5 and TRBJ2-3; TRBD1 is a possible D gene (5 bases). Germline values: CDR1 LGHNT, CDR2 FRNRAP. V lost 5 bases, J lost 2 bases, and 11 bases lay in between. There are 14 residues in the CDR3. CDR3 sequence: CASGLRQSTDTQYF. CDR3 nucleotides: TGTGCTAGTGGTCTCCGACAGTCCACAGATACGCAGTATTTT.

The chain is built from TRBV28 and TRBJ2-7, with D maybe TRBD1 (5 bases). Germline V gene data show CDR1 as MDHEN and CDR2 as SYDVKM. The CDR3 sequence is 13 residues long. Trimming removed 3 bases at V and 6 bases at J, with 12 bases between. The CDR3 nucleotides read TGTGCCAGCAGTTTGGGCTCAGGGTTCGAGCAGTACTTC. Amino acid sequence: CASSLGSGFEQYF.

This clone was counted a single time. The chain joins TRBV7-3 to TRBJ2-2; D is perhaps TRBD2 (6 bases). Trimming left V 2 bases short and J 2 bases short, with 18 bases between. Per the germline V gene, CDR1 is SGHTA and CDR2 is FQGTGA. The CDR3 spans 18 residues. In DNA form, the CDR3 reads TGTGCCAGCAGCTTATCGCTAGGGACTTTTAAAAACACCGGGGAGCTGTTTTTT. Translation: CASSLSLGTFKNTGELFF.

The chain joins TRBV19 to TRBJ2-1, with 8 bases that match TRBD1. Germline loops: CDR1 LNHDA, CDR2 SQIVND (reference sequence). The CDR3 contains 15 residues. With V trimmed by 4 bases and J by 6 bases, 8 bases remained unmatched. CDR3 protein: CASSTDRGESNEQFF. CDR3 nucleotide sequence: TGTGCCAGTAGTACAGACAGGGGTGAAAGCAATGAGCAGTTCTTC.

J is TRBJ2-1 and V is TRBV7-3; 10 bases are a match to TRBD2. Germline CDR1 and CDR2: SGHTA and FQGTGA. The CDR3 is 16 residues long. Trimming at V came to 5 bases and at J to 6 bases, leaving 10 bases not matched to a gene. CDR3 region: CASSQMSGGAPNEQFF. The CDR3 nucleotides are TGTGCCAGCAGCCAAATGAGCGGGGGGGCCCCCAATGAGCAGTTCTTC.

The J gene is TRBJ1-4, the V gene TRBV11-2; D is unresolved. V gave up 1 base and J gave up 7 bases, with 16 bases separating them. The CDR3 length is 16 residues. Germline assignment: CDR1 SGHAT and CDR2 FQNNGV. CDR3 DNA: TGTGCCAGCAGCTTAGCCCCTCCGGGAAGCGGTGAAAAACTGTTTTTT. This encodes CASSLAPPGSGEKLFF.

The chain joins TRBV9 to TRBJ2-1, with TRBD1 identical over 7 bases. Germline lookup yields CDR1 SGDLS and CDR2 YYNGEE. The CDR3 extends over 15 amino acids. The junction had 6 bases not matched to a gene; V was cut back by 3 bases and J by 3 bases. In DNA, the CDR3 is TGTGCCAGCAGCGGCCGACAGGGTTTCTACAATGAGCAGTTCTTC. Protein product: CASSGRQGFYNEQFF.

V and J are TRBV20-1 and TRBJ1-2; maybe TRBD1 (6 bases). The germline V gene encodes CDR1 DFQATT and CDR2 SNEGSKA (reference sequence). This CDR3 has 11 residues. The V gene lost 1 base and the J gene lost 7 bases, with 7 bases spanning the gap. The CDR3 is CSARGTAGYTF. For the CDR3, the DNA is TGCAGTGCTAGAGGGACAGCTGGCTACACCTTC.

The V call is TRBV19, the J call TRBJ1-1; tentative D call: TRBD1 (5 bases). The V gene lost 5 bases and the J gene lost 1 base, with 11 bases spanning the gap. Germline assignment: CDR1 LNHDA and CDR2 SQIVND (reference sequence). CDR3 length: 14 residues. The CDR3 nucleotides are TGTGCCAGTAGTTCCCCTGACAGGAACACTGAAGCTTTCTTT. This sequence encodes CASSSPDRNTEAFF.

The chain has TRBV3-1 (or the pseudogene TRBV3-2) and TRBJ1-2; 7 bases are shared with TRBD1. V shed 4 bases, J shed 5 bases, and the junction held 7 bases outside the gene matches. Germline values: CDR1 LGHDT, CDR2 YNNKEL (reference sequence). CDR3 length equals 14 residues. CDR3 amino acids: CASSPGTAAYGYTF. CDR3 nucleotide sequence: TGTGCCAGCAGCCCCGGGACAGCTGCATATGGCTACACCTTC.

This clone showed up many times. The rearrangement links TRBV4-2 to TRBJ1-1; no firm D call. The CDR3 runs to 14 residues. Per germline, CDR1 LGHNA and CDR2 YNFKEQ. Trimming took 0 bases from V and 3 from J, leaving 8 bases between them. In DNA form, the CDR3 reads TGTGCCAGCAGCCAAGAACGCCGGGACACTGAAGCTTTCTTT. Protein: CASSQERRDTEAFF.

This clone showed up just once. The V call is TRBV4-1, the J call TRBJ2-7, with D perhaps matching TRBD1 (6 bases). CDR1 is MGHRA, CDR2 YSYEKL, per germline. The CDR3 is 15 amino acids. With 0 bases removed from V and 5 bases from J, the gap between germline ends came to 14 bases. The CDR3 loop is CASSQDGANRDEQYF. The CDR3 bases are TGCGCCAGCAGCCAAGATGGGGCCAACAGGGACGAGCAGTACTTC.

This rearrangement joins TRBV7-6 to TRBJ2-5; weak D call: TRBD1 (5 bases). The CDR3 runs 15 residues. Germline V CDR1 and CDR2: SGHVS, FNYEAQ. Between the trimmed V and J ends, which lost 5 bases and 1 base, there was a span of 14 bases. CDR3: CASSPSRQIQETQYF. CDR3 nucleotide sequence: TGTGCCAGCAGCCCCAGTCGACAGATCCAAGAGACCCAGTACTTC.

In this sample, this clone turned up a few times. The rearrangement joins TRBV9 to TRBJ2-3; 8 bases map to TRBD2. V was clipped by 3 bases and J by 4 bases; unmatched bases: 1. Germline V gene data show CDR1 as SGDLS and CDR2 as YYNGEE. This CDR3 spans 13 amino acids. The CDR3 DNA reads TGTGCCAGCAGCGCGGGGGGGTCAGATACGCAGTATTTT. Its translation: CASSAGGSDTQYF.

The chain joins TRBV7-9 to TRBJ2-1; 12 bases are a match to TRBD2. The length of the CDR3 is 15 residues. In germline, CDR1 is SEHNR, CDR2 FQNEAQ (reference sequence). Trimming removed 4 bases from V and 5 bases from J; junction bases left unmatched: 3. The CDR3 DNA is TGTGCCAGCAGCTGGCGACTAGCGGGAGACAATGAGCAGTTCTTC. Protein: CASSWRLAGDNEQFF.

The V and J genes are TRBV7-2 and TRBJ1-4; 7 positions agree with TRBD1. Germline-derived CDR1 and CDR2 are SGHTA and FQGNSA. The V and J ends lost 3 bases and 0 bases, in that order; junction bases with no gene match: 4. This CDR3 region has 16 residues. CDR3 bases: TGTGCCAGCAGCTTCGGACAGGCTGCAACTAATGAAAAACTGTTTTTT. Translating it yields CASSFGQAATNEKLFF.

The chain employs TRBV25-1 and TRBJ2-5; D is unresolved. Germline loops: CDR1 MGHDK, CDR2 SYGVNS. The CDR3 consists of 16 residues. V lost 4 bases and J lost 5, with 20 bases in between. Here the CDR3 DNA reads TGTGCCAGCAGTGTAATTAGGCATGGCGGTTCGGAGACCCAGTACTTC. It codes for CASSVIRHGGSETQYF.

The rearrangement uses TRBV20-1 and TRBJ1-2; D gene unclear. CDR1 is DFQATT and CDR2 is SNEGSKA in the germline V gene (reference sequence). Trimming pared 5 bases from V and 6 bases from J, leaving 7 bases between. The CDR3 sequence is 10 residues long. CDR3 sequence reads: CSAGRDGYTF. The CDR3 bases are TGCAGTGCTGGGCGGGATGGCTACACCTTC.

The chain combines TRBV6-1 with TRBJ1-3, with D unclear. V lost 5 bases to trimming and J lost 9 bases, with 14 bases between them. The CDR3 totals 13 residues. CDR1 MNHNS and CDR2 SASEGT come from the germline V gene. The CDR3 bases are TGTGCCAGCAGTACCCCTTCGTCGAGCACCATATATTTT. Protein sequence: CASSTPSSSTIYF.

The rearrangement links TRBV3-1 (or the pseudogene TRBV3-2) to TRBJ1-3; weak D call: TRBD1 (6 bases). V was trimmed by 0 bases and J by 2 bases, leaving 29 bases between them. Germline loops: CDR1 LGHDT, CDR2 YNNKEL (reference sequence). This CDR3 is built from 22 residues. The CDR3 region is CASSQDSRTKQGRGITGNTIYF. As DNA, the CDR3 is TGTGCCAGCAGCCAAGATTCGAGAACCAAACAGGGCCGAGGGATCACTGGAAACACCATATATTTT.

This clone was seen more than once but under ten times. The chain employs TRBV5-1 and TRBJ2-2, with D possibly matching TRBD2 (6 bases). Germline lookup yields CDR1 SGHRS and CDR2 YFSETQ. Trimming shortened V by 1 base and J by 6 bases, and 10 bases separated the two germline ends. The CDR3 has 14 amino acids. CDR3 amino acids: CASSLYPGAGELFF. The CDR3 DNA sequence: TGCGCCAGCAGCTTGTATCCGGGGGCCGGGGAGCTGTTTTTT. Drawing the rest from reference TRBV5-1 and TRBJ2-2, the complete variable domain is KAGVTQTPRYLIKTRGQQVTLSCSPISGHRSVSWYQQTPGQGLQFLFEYFSETQRNKGNFPGRFSGRQFSNSRSEMNVSTLELGDSALYLCASSLYPGAGELFFGEGSRLTVL.

V is TRBV9 and J is TRBJ1-2, with D possibly being TRBD1 (6 bases). CDR3 size: 14 residues. V dropped 4 bases and J dropped 6 bases, with 16 bases sitting between them. The germline V gene encodes CDR1 SGDLS and CDR2 YYNGEE. Here the CDR3 reads CASSPEPRDNGYTF. The DNA for the CDR3 is TGTGCCAGCAGCCCCGAACCCCGGGACAATGGCTACACCTTC.

The chain combines TRBV19 with TRBJ1-2; unclear D gene. Germline CDR1 and CDR2: LNHDA and SQIVND (reference sequence). The V and J ends lost 0 bases and 8 bases respectively, with 19 bases between them. The CDR3 totals 16 residues. This chain's CDR3 is CASSIDQERRRGGYTF. The CDR3 nucleotides are TGTGCCAGTAGTATAGACCAGGAAAGAAGACGCGGGGGCTACACCTTC.

The CDR3 nucleotides are TGTGCCAGCAGTGTATCGGACAGGGGGCAAGAGCAGTACTTC. As protein: CASSVSDRGQEQYF. This chain joins TRBV2 and TRBJ2-7; 11 bases line up with TRBD1. Germline V gives CDR1 SNHLY, CDR2 FYNNEI. CDR3 length: 14 residues. Trimming removed 4 bases from V and 7 bases from J; junction bases left unmatched: 6.

The chain combines TRBV25-1 with TRBJ1-5; 10 bases are a match to TRBD1. The V gene's germline CDR1 is MGHDK and CDR2 SYGVNS. The V and J ends lost 6 bases and 0 bases, in that order; junction bases with no gene match: 11. CDR3 length: 18 amino acids. In DNA, the CDR3 is TGTGCCAGCAGCGACACGGGACAGGGGCTATATAGCAATCAGCCCCAGCATTTT. Translation gives CASSDTGQGLYSNQPQHF.

The chain combines TRBV9 with TRBJ2-1, with 8 bases matching TRBD2. With 0 bases clipped from V and 2 bases from J, the junction kept 4 bases outside the gene matches. The germline V gene has CDR1 SGDLS and CDR2 YYNGEE. CDR3 length equals 16 residues. The CDR3 bases are TGTGCCAGCAGCGTAGAACCCGGGGGGGCCTACAATGAGCAGTTCTTC. Translated, it gives CASSVEPGGAYNEQFF. The variable domain in full, completed from reference TRBV9 and TRBJ2-1, reads DSGVTQTPKHLITATGQRVTLRCSPRSGDLSVYWYQQSLDQGLQFLIQYYNGEERAKGNILERFSAQQFPDLHSELNLSSLELGDSALYFCASSVEPGGAYNEQFFGPGTRLTVL.

This clone was counted a single time. V is TRBV5-8 and J is TRBJ1-3; D gene uncertain. Germline V gene sequence: CDR1 SGHTS, CDR2 YDEGEE. V lost 5 bases and J lost 1, with 4 bases in between. This CDR3 region has 12 residues. DNA for the CDR3: TGTGCCAGCAGGTCGTCTGGAAACACCATATATTTT. Its translation is CASRSSGNTIYF.

The V call is TRBV27, the J call TRBJ1-6; 8 positions agree with TRBD1. V lost 0 bases, J lost 6 bases, and 10 bases stayed unmatched. Germline V gene sequence: CDR1 MNHEY, CDR2 SMNVEV (reference sequence). This CDR3 is 18 amino acids long. The CDR3 loop reads CASSLSGRSGTGNSPLHF. CDR3 bases: TGTGCCAGCAGTTTATCTGGGCGTTCCGGGACAGGTAATTCACCCCTCCACTTT.

The chain carries TRBV5-5 and TRBJ2-7, with 7 positions matching TRBD1. Trimming took 0 bases from V and 2 from J; bases not matched to a gene: 2. There are 14 residues in the CDR3. Germline CDR1 and CDR2: SGHKS and YYEKEE (reference sequence). CDR3 sequence: CASSLDRGTYEQYF. The DNA of the CDR3 is TGTGCCAGCAGCTTGGACAGGGGCACCTACGAGCAGTACTTC.

The chain employs TRBV11-1 and TRBJ2-1; 11 bases are a match to TRBD2. Germline lookup yields CDR1 SGHAT and CDR2 FQDESV (reference sequence). Losses at the gene ends were 5 bases for V and 4 bases for J; bases not matched to a gene: 7. CDR3 length: 16 residues. The CDR3 coding sequence is TGTGCCAGCAGCCCGGTAGCGGGAGGGCCTTACAATGAGCAGTTCTTC. It codes for CASSPVAGGPYNEQFF.

This chain links TRBV29-1 with TRBJ1-1; 10 bases agree with TRBD1. This CDR3 has 14 residues. V lost 6 bases and J lost 6; bases outside the gene matches: 10. Per germline, CDR1 SQVTM and CDR2 ANQGSEA. CDR3 bases: TGCAGCGTGAAGGGAGGGACAGGGGTCCCTGAAGCTTTCTTT. This codes for CSVKGGTGVPEAFF.

V usage is TRBV13 and J usage is TRBJ2-2, with 8 bases identical to TRBD1. The CDR3 contains 15 residues. Germline V gene sequence: CDR1 PRHDT, CDR2 FYEKMQ (reference sequence). The V gene end was trimmed by 5 bases and the J gene end by 4 bases; junction bases not matched to a gene: 6. Here the CDR3 DNA reads TGTGCCAGCAGCCAAGGACAGGGCTCCACCGGGGAGCTGTTTTTT. It codes for CASSQGQGSTGELFF.